Below are 23 T cell receptor beta chains sequenced from a single sample in a study of OX40 agonist ivuxolimab in advanced cancers. Receptor libraries were prepared by the immunoSEQ multiplex PCR assay. TCRdb took over this immuneACCESS table, retaining in-frame rearrangements with V and J assigned. Such tables are incomplete; in checked studies, under half of the missing clones stem from an unresolved V gene, and the remainder is unexplained. In all, the sample holds 60,000 or so clones, and 70% to 85% of those were seen once. The ten most abundant clones make up roughly 2.3% of the sample. The sequenced sample was CD4+ or CD8+ T cells sorted from blood, obtained in a trial of the OX40 agonist ivuxolimab. All receptors derive from an adult with an advanced solid tumor such as melanoma, head and neck, liver or kidney cancer.

The CDR3, as DNA: TGTGCAAGTCGCTTAGGACCGGGACAGGAGAAGATTTTTAATTCACCCCTCCACTTT. It translates to CASRLGPGQEKIFNSPLHF. The rearrangement uses TRBV12-2 and TRBJ1-6; the table's D call TRBD1 went unverified against the DNA. TRBV12-2 is assigned pseudogene status. The CDR3 totals 19 residues.

Note on this clone: A junction boundary mismatches the germline segment, possibly from a read error. The chain employs TRBV7-7 and TRBJ2-3; TRBD2 matches at 14 bases. This CDR3 is built from 17 residues. The V gene's germline CDR1 is SSHAT and CDR2 FNYEAQ (reference sequence). This chain's CDR3 is CASSLGLAGAGTDTQYF. CDR3 nucleotide sequence: TGTGCTAGCAGCTTGGGACTAGCGGGGGCCGGCACAGATACGCAGTATTTT.

The V gene is TRBV5-1, the J gene TRBJ2-2; D might be TRBD1 (6 bases). The CDR3 consists of 15 residues. The V and J ends lost 4 bases and 7 bases respectively, with 17 bases between them. Per germline, CDR1 SGHRS and CDR2 YFSETQ. The CDR3 DNA reads as TGCGCCAGCAGCACCGGACCAGGGGCGGGCGGGGAGCTGTTTTTT. Protein sequence: CASSTGPGAGGELFF.

This sequence joins TRBV19 and TRBJ2-6; D not resolved. From germline, CDR1 is LNHDA and CDR2 SQIVND (reference sequence). V was clipped by 9 bases and J by 0 bases, with 18 bases between them. This CDR3 spans 17 amino acids. CDR3: CASQSKETLSGANVLTF. The CDR3 bases are TGTGCCAGCCAATCGAAAGAGACCCTCTCTGGGGCCAACGTCCTGACTTTC. Variable domain in full (rest from reference TRBV19 and TRBJ2-6): DGGITQSPKYLFRKEGQNVTLSCEQNLNHDAMYWYRQDPGQGLRLIYYSQIVNDFQKGDIAEGYSVSREKKESFPLTVTSAQKNPTAFYLCASQSKETLSGANVLTFGAGSRLTVL.

This CDR3 reads CASSVEGRLGNTIYF. For the CDR3, the DNA is TGTGCCAGCAGCGTTGAGGGGAGGCTCGGAAACACCATATATTTT. The chain uses TRBV9 and TRBJ1-3; D might be TRBD1 (5 bases). The CDR3 loop spans 15 amino acids. The V gene lost 2 bases and the J gene lost 4 bases, with 13 bases spanning the gap. Germline CDR1 and CDR2: SGDLS and YYNGEE.

The rearrangement joins TRBV7-6 to TRBJ1-3, with D possibly matching TRBD1 (5 bases). The CDR3 contains 12 residues. The V gene lost 9 bases and the J gene lost 2 bases, with 8 bases spanning the gap. Per germline, CDR1 SGHVS and CDR2 FNYEAQ. For the CDR3, the DNA is TGTGCCAGGGGGGGGGCTGGAAACACCATATATTTT. Translated, it gives CARGGAGNTIYF.

This clone was picked up one time. The chain couples TRBV7-3 to TRBJ2-7, with TRBD2 matching over 7 bases. Trimming at V came to 1 base and at J to 4 bases, leaving 7 bases not matched to a gene. Germline V lookup: CDR1 SGHTA, CDR2 FQGTGA. The CDR3 loop spans 15 amino acids. In DNA form, the CDR3 reads TGTGCCAGCAGCTTAAGAAGCGGGGAAAGGTACGAGCAGTACTTC. Translated: CASSLRSGERYEQYF.

This clone was recorded once. CDR3 amino acids: CASSLNGQGYGYTF. The CDR3 DNA sequence: TGTGCCAGCAGCTTAAATGGACAAGGATATGGCTACACCTTC. This chain uses TRBV7-2 with TRBJ1-2; D might be TRBD1 (5 bases). CDR3 length: 14 amino acids. V was pared by 2 bases and J by 5 bases, with 12 bases between. Germline loops: CDR1 SGHTA, CDR2 FQGNSA.

This chain links TRBV28 with TRBJ1-5; D not resolved. Per germline, CDR1 MDHEN and CDR2 SYDVKM. The CDR3 loop spans 15 amino acids. V gave up 2 bases and J gave up 2 bases, with 10 bases separating them. The CDR3 spells CASSLPLAGNQPQHF. The DNA for the CDR3 is TGTGCCAGCAGTTTACCCCTGGCGGGCAATCAGCCCCAGCATTTT.

This clone has a count of ten or more. This chain joins TRBV6-6 and TRBJ1-2; weak D call: TRBD1 (5 bases). CDR3 length equals 12 residues. V was cut by 2 bases and J by 6 bases, with 7 bases left in between. Germline V CDR1 and CDR2: MNHNY, SVGAGI (reference sequence). This CDR3 is CASSYQGNGYTF. CDR3 DNA sequence: TGTGCCAGCAGTTACCAGGGAAATGGCTACACCTTC.

The chain recombines TRBV6-5 with TRBJ2-5; possible D gene TRBD2, 5 bases. CDR3 length equals 14 residues. The germline V gene has CDR1 MNHEY and CDR2 SVGAGI. V shed 1 base and J shed 4 bases, with 10 bases lying between them. The DNA of the CDR3 is TGTGCCAGCAGTTACTGGGGTGCGGGAGAGACCCAGTACTTC. Protein product: CASSYWGAGETQYF.

About this clone itself: Other nucleotide sequences from this sample produce the same CDR3. The chain uses TRBV5-1 and TRBJ2-5, with a possible D match to TRBD1 (6 bases). The V gene's germline CDR1 is SGHRS and CDR2 YFSETQ. Trimming removed 1 base at V and 4 bases at J, with 14 bases between. CDR3 length: 15 amino acids. CDR3 sequence: CASSLIPGAGETQYF. CDR3 DNA: TGCGCCAGCAGCTTGATACCAGGGGCTGGAGAGACCCAGTACTTC.

The chain couples TRBV7-9 to TRBJ2-2, with 10 bases lining up with TRBD1. The germline CDR1 and CDR2 sequences are SEHNR and FQNEAQ (reference sequence). V dropped 4 bases and J dropped 6; count of bases not matched to a gene: 8. The CDR3 consists of 16 residues. CDR3 DNA sequence: TGTGCCAGCAGCTCGGGACAGGGGATTGGGCCCGGGGAGCTGTTTTTT. Its protein is CASSSGQGIGPGELFF.

The chain employs TRBV4-1 and TRBJ1-1; 11 nucleotides agree with TRBD1. Trimming took 1 base from V and 4 from J; bases not matched to a gene: 2. The length of the CDR3 is 15 residues. The germline gives CDR1 MGHRA, CDR2 YSYEKL. CDR3: CASSQGTGGVTEAFF. CDR3 DNA: TGCGCCAGCAGCCAAGGGACAGGGGGCGTCACTGAAGCTTTCTTT.

V gene TRBV29-1 combines with J gene TRBJ1-3, with D perhaps matching TRBD1 (6 bases). This CDR3 contains 17 residues. Between the trimmed V and J ends, which lost 6 bases and 3 bases, there was a span of 24 bases. Germline assignment: CDR1 SQVTM and CDR2 ANQGSEA. The CDR3 here is CSVAKITSTGGGNTIYF. In DNA, the CDR3 is TGCAGCGTGGCAAAGATCACTTCGACAGGAGGTGGAAACACCATATATTTT.

The chain joins TRBV5-6 to TRBJ2-1; D gene unclear. This CDR3 has 12 residues. V dropped 4 bases and J dropped 9 bases, with 11 bases sitting between them. Germline lookup yields CDR1 SGHDT and CDR2 YYEEEE. CDR3 loop: CASSRLSREQFF. CDR3 nucleotides: TGTGCCAGCAGCCGCCTCTCCCGTGAGCAGTTCTTC.

The chain combines TRBV5-4 with TRBJ1-1; 7 bases are shared with TRBD1. Germline CDR1 and CDR2: SGHNT and YYREEE (reference sequence). Trimming cost V 4 bases and J 3 bases; bases outside gene matches: 9. The CDR3 is 15 amino acids. CDR3 nucleotide sequence: TGTGCCAGCAGCGGGAGGAGGGGGCGCGACACTGAAGCTTTCTTT. Translating it yields CASSGRRGRDTEAFF. The full variable domain, its missing parts supplied by reference TRBV5-4 and TRBJ1-1, is ETGVTQSPTHLIKTRGQQVTLRCSSQSGHNTVSWYQQALGQGPQFIFQYYREEENGRGNFPPRFSGLQFPNYSSELNVNALELDDSALYLCASSGRRGRDTEAFFGQGTRLTVV.

The V and J genes are TRBV6-5 and TRBJ1-4; D is uncertain. The germline V gene has CDR1 MNHEY and CDR2 SVGAGI. CDR3 size: 10 residues. V gave up 8 bases and J gave up 6 bases, with 4 bases separating them. The CDR3 nucleotides read TGTGCCAGCGGGGATGAAAAACTGTTTTTT. Protein: CASGDEKLFF.

The chain has TRBV19 and TRBJ1-1; maybe TRBD1 (5 bases). The V end was cut by 6 bases, the J end by 7 bases, with 15 bases between. The CDR3 spans 13 residues. Per the germline V gene, CDR1 is LNHDA and CDR2 is SQIVND (reference sequence). CDR3 coding DNA: TGTGCCAGTAGGACCAAAGGGGCAGGTGAAGCTTTCTTT. It translates to CASRTKGAGEAFF.

V and J are TRBV19 and TRBJ1-1, with D uncertain. Germline CDR1 LNHDA, CDR2 SQIVND (reference sequence). Trimming took off 2 bases at V and 1 base at J, with 11 bases between the two ends. This CDR3 comprises 15 residues. CDR3 residues: CASSISAASNTEAFF. Here the CDR3 DNA reads TGTGCCAGTAGTATATCCGCAGCTTCGAACACTGAAGCTTTCTTT.

The V call is TRBV2, the J call TRBJ2-7; D remains ambiguous. The CDR3 has 16 residues. The germline V gene encodes CDR1 SNHLY and CDR2 FYNNEI. V was clipped by 6 bases and J by 0 bases, with 18 bases between them. The chain's CDR3 is CASRTTGPTYSYEQYF. The CDR3 DNA reads as TGTGCCAGCAGGACCACTGGACCGACCTACTCCTACGAGCAGTACTTC. Filled out from reference TRBV2 and TRBJ2-7, the complete variable domain reads EPEVTQTPSHQVTQMGQEVILRCVPISNHLYFYWYRQILGQKVEFLVSFYNNEISEKSEIFDDQFSVERPDGSNFTLKIRSTKLEDSAMYFCASRTTGPTYSYEQYFGPGTRLTVT.

V is TRBV19 and J is TRBJ1-3; D may be TRBD1 (5 bases). V lost 6 bases and J 1 base, leaving 16 bases between the germline ends. Germline CDR1 is LNHDA and CDR2 is SQIVND (reference sequence). This CDR3 region has 16 residues. This CDR3 reads CASSGPGRPSGNTIYF. DNA of the CDR3: TGTGCCAGTAGCGGACCGGGACGGCCATCTGGAAACACCATATATTTT.

This sequence joins TRBV5-8 and TRBJ2-6; D not resolved. Between the trimmed V and J ends, which lost 2 bases and 1 base, there was a span of 19 bases. Per germline, CDR1 SGHTS and CDR2 YDEGEE. The CDR3 covers 19 residues. The CDR3 nucleotides read TGTGCCAGCAGCTTTCAATTGTCCGTAATCCTTTCTGGGGCCAACGTCCTGACTTTC. Translated, it gives CASSFQLSVILSGANVLTF.